Included here is one TCR beta chain sequence, with context. The CDR3 is made up of 13 amino acids. CDR1 and CDR2 (germline): LNHDA, SQIVND (reference sequence). Trimming left V 1 base short and J 4 bases short, with 5 bases between. As handled by the study authors: Reference gene primer amplification in the assay estimated nucleated cell counts. The repertoire was sequenced with immunoSEQ multiplex PCR; TCRdb's copy has only in-frame clones and lacks some. That table is the source of V, J and clone size, and D and trimming were worked out from the DNA. This sample has 350,000 to 400,000 clones, with 80% to 90% found just once. Enrolment of Seattle patients took place during active infection, and they were followed longitudinally. This sample was included in a study of blood T cell repertoires in COVID-19.

The TCR sequence derives from a woman aged 25-40 years with COVID-19, enrolled during active disease. The specimen sequenced was peripheral blood. The chain combines TRBV19 with TRBJ1-5; weak D call: TRBD1 (5 bases). The CDR3 DNA sequence: TGTGCCAGTAGTATAGGGACAAATCAGCCCCAGCATTTT. Translated, it gives CASSIGTNQPQHF. Looking up the rest from reference TRBV19 and TRBJ1-5 gives the full variable domain: DGGITQSPKYLFRKEGQNVTLSCEQNLNHDAMYWYRQDPGQGLRLIYYSQIVNDFQKGDIAEGYSVSREKKESFPLTVTSAQKNPTAFYLCASSIGTNQPQHFGDGTRLSIL.